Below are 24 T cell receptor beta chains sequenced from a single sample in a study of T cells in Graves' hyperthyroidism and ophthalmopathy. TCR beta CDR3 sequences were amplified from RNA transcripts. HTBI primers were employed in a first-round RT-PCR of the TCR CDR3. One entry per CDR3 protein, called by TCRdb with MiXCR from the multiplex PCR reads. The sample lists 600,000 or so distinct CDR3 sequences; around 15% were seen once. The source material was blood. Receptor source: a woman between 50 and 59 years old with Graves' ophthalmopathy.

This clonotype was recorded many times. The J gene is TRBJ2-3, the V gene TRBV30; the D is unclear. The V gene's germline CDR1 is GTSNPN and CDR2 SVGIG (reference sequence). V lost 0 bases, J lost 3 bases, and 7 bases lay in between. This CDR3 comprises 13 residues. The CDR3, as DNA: TGTGCCTGGAGTGTACTGAGGACAGATACGCAGTATTTT. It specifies CAWSVLRTDTQYF.

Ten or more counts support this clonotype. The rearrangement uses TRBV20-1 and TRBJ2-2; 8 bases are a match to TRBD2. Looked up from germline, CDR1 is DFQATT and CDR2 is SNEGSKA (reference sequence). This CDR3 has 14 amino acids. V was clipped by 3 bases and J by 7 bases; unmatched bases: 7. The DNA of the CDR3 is TGCAGTGCTAGTACGGGAGGGCCGATCGGGGAGCTGTTTTTT. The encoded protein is CSASTGGPIGELFF.

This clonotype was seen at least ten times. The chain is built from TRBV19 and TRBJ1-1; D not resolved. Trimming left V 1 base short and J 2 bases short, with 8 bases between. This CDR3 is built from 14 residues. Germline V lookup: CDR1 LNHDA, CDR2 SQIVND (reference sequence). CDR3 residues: CASSIGLANTEAFF. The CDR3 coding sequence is TGTGCCAGTAGTATAGGCTTAGCAAACACTGAAGCTTTCTTT.

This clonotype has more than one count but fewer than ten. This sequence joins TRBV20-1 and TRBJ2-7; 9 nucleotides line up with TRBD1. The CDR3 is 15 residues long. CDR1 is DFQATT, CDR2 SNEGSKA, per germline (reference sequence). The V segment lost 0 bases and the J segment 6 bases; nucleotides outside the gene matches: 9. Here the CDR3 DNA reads TGCAGTGCTAGAGATCGAAGACAGGGGGTAAGCGAGCAGTACTTC. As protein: CSARDRRQGVSEQYF.

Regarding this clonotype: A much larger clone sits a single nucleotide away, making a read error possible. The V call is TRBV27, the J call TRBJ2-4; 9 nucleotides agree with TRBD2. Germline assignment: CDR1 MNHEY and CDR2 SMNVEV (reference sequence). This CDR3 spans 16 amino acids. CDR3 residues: CASSLDKGLARNIQYF. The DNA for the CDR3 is TGTGCCAGCAGTTTAGATAAGGGACTAGCCAGAAACATTCAGTACTTC.

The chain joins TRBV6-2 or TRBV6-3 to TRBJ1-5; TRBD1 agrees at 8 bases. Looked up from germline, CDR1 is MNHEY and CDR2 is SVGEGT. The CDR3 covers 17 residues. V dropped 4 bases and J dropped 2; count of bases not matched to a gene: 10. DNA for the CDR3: TGTGCCAGCAGTTGGTTTGGGCAGGGGGCTGGCAATCAGCCCCAGCATTTT. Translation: CASSWFGQGAGNQPQHF.

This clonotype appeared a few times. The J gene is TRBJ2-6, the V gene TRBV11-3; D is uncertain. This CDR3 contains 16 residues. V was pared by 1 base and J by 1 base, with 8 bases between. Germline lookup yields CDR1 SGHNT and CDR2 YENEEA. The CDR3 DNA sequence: TGTGCCAGCAGCTTAGTGTCAGTATCTGGGGCCAACGTCCTGACTTTC. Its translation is CASSLVSVSGANVLTF.

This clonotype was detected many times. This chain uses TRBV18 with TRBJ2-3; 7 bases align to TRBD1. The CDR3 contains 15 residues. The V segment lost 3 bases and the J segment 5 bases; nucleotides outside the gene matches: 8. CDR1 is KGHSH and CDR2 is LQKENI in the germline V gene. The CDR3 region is CASSPATGLLDTQYF. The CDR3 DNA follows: TGTGCCAGCTCACCCGCGACAGGGTTGCTAGATACGCAGTATTTT. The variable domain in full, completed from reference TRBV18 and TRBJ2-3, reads NAGVMQNPRHLVRRRGQEARLRCSPMKGHSHVYWYRQLPEEGLKFMVYLQKENIIDESGMPKERFSAEFPKEGPSILRIQQVVRGDSAAYFCASSPATGLLDTQYFGPGTRLTVL.

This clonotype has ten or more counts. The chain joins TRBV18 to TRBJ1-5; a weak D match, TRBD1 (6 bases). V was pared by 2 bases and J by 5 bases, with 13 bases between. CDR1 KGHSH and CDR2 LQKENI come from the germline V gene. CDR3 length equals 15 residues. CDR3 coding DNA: TGTGCCAGCTCACCAGAGCCGGGGGGCGATCAGCCCCAGCATTTT. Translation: CASSPEPGGDQPQHF.

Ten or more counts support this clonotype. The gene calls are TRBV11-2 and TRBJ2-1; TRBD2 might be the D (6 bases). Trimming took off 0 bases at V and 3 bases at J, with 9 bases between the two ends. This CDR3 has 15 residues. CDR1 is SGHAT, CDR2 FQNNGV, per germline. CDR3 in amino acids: CASSLDGGIYNEQFF. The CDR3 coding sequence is TGTGCCAGCAGCTTAGATGGAGGGATCTACAATGAGCAGTTCTTC.

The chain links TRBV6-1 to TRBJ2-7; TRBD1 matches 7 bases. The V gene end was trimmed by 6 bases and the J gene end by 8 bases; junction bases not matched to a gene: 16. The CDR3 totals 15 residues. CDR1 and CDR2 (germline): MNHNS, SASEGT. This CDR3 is CASSPPDRAGNKQYF. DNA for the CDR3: TGTGCCAGCAGCCCCCCTGACAGGGCGGGCAACAAGCAGTACTTC.

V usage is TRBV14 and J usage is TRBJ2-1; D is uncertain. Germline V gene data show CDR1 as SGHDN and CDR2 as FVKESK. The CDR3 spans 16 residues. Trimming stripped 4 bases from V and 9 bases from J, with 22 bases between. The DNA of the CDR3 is TGTGCCAGCAGCCCCGGATTTAGGACCAGACCCAGTGAGCAGTTCTTC. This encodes CASSPGFRTRPSEQFF.

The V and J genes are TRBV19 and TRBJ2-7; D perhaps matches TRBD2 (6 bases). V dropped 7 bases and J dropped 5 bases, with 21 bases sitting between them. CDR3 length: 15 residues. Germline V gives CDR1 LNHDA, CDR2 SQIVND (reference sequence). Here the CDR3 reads CASTTAGGAVNEQYF. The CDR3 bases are TGTGCCAGTACCACAGCGGGCGGAGCAGTTAACGAGCAGTACTTC.

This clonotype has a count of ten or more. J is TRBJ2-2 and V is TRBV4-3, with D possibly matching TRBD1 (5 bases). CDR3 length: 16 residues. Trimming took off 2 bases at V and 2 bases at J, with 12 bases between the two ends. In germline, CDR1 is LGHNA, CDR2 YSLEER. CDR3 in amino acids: CASSQYRSPNTGELFF. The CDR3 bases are TGCGCCAGCAGCCAATACAGGTCCCCAAACACCGGGGAGCTGTTTTTT.

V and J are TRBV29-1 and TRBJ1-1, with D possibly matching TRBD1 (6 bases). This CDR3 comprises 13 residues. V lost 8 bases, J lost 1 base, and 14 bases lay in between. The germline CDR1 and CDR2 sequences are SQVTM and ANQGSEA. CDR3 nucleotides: TGCAGCTCCACTTGGGGGCAGAACACTGAAGCTTTCTTT. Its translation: CSSTWGQNTEAFF.

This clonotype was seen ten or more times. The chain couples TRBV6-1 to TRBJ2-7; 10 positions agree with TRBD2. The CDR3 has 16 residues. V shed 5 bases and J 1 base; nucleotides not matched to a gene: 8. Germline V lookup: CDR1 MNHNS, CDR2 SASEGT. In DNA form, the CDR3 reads TGTGCCAGCAGTTACCCGGCTAGCGGGGGATCCTACGAGCAGTACTTC. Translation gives CASSYPASGGSYEQYF.

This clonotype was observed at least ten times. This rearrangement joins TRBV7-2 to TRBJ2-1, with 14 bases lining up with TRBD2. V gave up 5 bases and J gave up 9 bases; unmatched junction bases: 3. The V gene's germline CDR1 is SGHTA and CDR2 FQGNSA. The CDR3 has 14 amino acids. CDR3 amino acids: CASSGLAGGGEQFF. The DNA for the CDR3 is TGTGCCAGCAGCGGACTAGCGGGAGGTGGTGAGCAGTTCTTC.

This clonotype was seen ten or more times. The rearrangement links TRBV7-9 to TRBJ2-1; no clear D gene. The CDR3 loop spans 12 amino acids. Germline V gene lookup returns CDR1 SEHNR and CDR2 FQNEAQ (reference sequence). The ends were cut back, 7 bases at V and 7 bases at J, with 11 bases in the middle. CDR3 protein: CASITAHNEQFF. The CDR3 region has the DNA TGTGCCAGCATTACGGCGCATAATGAGCAGTTCTTC.

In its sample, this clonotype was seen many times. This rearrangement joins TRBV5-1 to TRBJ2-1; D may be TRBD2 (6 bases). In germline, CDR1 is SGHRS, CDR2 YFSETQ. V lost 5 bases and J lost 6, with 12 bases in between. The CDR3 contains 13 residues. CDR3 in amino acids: CASSAGSGNEQFF. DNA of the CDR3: TGCGCCAGCAGTGCCGGGAGCGGCAATGAGCAGTTCTTC. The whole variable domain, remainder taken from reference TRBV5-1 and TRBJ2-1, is KAGVTQTPRYLIKTRGQQVTLSCSPISGHRSVSWYQQTPGQGLQFLFEYFSETQRNKGNFPGRFSGRQFSNSRSEMNVSTLELGDSALYLCASSAGSGNEQFFGPGTRLTVL.

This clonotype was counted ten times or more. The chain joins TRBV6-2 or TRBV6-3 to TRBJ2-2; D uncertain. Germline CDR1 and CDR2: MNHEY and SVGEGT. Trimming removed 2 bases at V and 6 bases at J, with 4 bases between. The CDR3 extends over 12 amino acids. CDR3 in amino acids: CASSYGAGELFF. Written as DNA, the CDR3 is TGTGCCAGCAGTTACGGTGCCGGGGAGCTGTTTTTT.

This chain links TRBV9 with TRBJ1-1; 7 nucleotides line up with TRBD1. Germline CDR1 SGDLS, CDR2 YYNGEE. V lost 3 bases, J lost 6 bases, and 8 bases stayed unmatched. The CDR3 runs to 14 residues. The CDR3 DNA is TGTGCCAGCAGCGACGCCGACAGGGCGGCTGAAGCTTTCTTT. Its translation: CASSDADRAAEAFF.

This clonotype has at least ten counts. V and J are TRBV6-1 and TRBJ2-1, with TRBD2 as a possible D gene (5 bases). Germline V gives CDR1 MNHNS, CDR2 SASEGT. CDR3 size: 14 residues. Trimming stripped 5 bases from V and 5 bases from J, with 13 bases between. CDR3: CASSPLASDNEQFF. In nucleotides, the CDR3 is TGTGCCAGCAGTCCCCTAGCCTCAGACAATGAGCAGTTCTTC.

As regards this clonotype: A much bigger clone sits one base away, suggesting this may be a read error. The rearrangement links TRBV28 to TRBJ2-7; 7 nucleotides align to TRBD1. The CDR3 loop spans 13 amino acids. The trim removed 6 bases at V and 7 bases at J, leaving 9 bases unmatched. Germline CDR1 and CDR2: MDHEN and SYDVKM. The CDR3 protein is CASRHRGLGEQYF. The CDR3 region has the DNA TGTGCCAGCAGGCACAGGGGTTTGGGTGAGCAGTACTTC.

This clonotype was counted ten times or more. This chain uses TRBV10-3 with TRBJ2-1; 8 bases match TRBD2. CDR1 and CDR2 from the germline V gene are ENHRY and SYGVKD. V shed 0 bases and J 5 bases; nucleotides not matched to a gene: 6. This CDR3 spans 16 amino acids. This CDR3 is CAISESKREFNNEQFF. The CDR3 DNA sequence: TGTGCCATCAGTGAGTCCAAGCGGGAGTTCAACAATGAGCAGTTCTTC.